The clone carrying this TCR beta chain was recorded only once. The sample belongs to a study of blood T cell dynamics during melanoma immunotherapy. Study background: Standard first-line treatment here was pembrolizumab or nivolumab plus ipilimumab in metastatic melanoma.

A fixed DNA input of about 320 ng was used per bulk PBMC sample. Repertoires were generated with immunoSEQ multiplex PCR, while TCRdb's copy carries only in-frame clones and drops some. The repertoire includes approximately 9,500 clones, around 89% of them detected once, and over 9% sits in the top ten. This CDR3 spans 11 amino acids. Germline-derived CDR1 and CDR2 are DFQATT and SNEGSKA (reference sequence). V was trimmed by 7 bases and J by 0 bases, leaving 6 bases between them. The time point is: pre-treatment baseline. Disease control meant complete response, partial response or stable disease at 12 weeks. Patients had no prior systemic cancer treatment, immunosuppressants or other active cancers.

The sequencing here drew on blood, taken from a patient treated with checkpoint blockade. This sequence originates from a human donor with melanoma. The J gene is TRBJ1-1, the V gene TRBV20-1; D gene ambiguous. The CDR3 sequence is CSGRMNTEAFF. CDR3 DNA: TGCAGTGGCCGAATGAACACTGAAGCTTTCTTT.